Sequencing of this TCR beta chain was carried out in a study of early T cells in non-severe SARS-CoV-2 infection. As part of library construction, unique molecular identifiers were attached to individual cDNA molecules. TCRdb used MiXCR to reprocess the 5' RACE reads, holding one entry per CDR3 protein. The sample includes roughly 69,000 distinct CDR3 sequences, 8% to 10% seen only once; the top ten take roughly a sixth. From germline, CDR1 is MNHEY and CDR2 SMNVEV (reference sequence). The CDR3 totals 14 residues. The V segment lost 5 bases and the J segment 4 bases; nucleotides outside the gene matches: 6. Remarks on this clonotype: No antigen is known for it.

Findings and limits, study-wide: Clonotype matching in VDJdb favored anti-spike CD8 responses and did not capture private and CD4 specificities.

Specimen: whole blood, collected at baseline. V and J are TRBV27 and TRBJ1-2, with TRBD1 matching 8 bases. The receptor comes from an adult who was a healthcare worker with PCR-confirmed SARS-CoV-2 infection or an uninfected control (not recorded which). The CDR3 protein is CASSMDRALYGYTF. CDR3 DNA sequence: TGTGCCAGCAGTATGGACAGGGCGCTCTATGGCTACACCTTC.